This TCR beta chain is drawn from a study of blood T cells in healthy people across ages. This CDR3 is built from 16 residues. From germline, CDR1 is MGHRA and CDR2 YSYEKL. The junction had 6 bases not matched to a gene; V was cut back by 4 bases and J by 6 bases. With a J-beta primer mix and a sample-barcoded 5' primer, a second PCR ran roughly 6 to 11 cycles. TCRdb used MiXCR to reprocess the 5' RACE reads, holding one entry per CDR3 protein. The sample holds over 500,000 distinct CDR3 sequences, approximately 26% seen once. These data are also associated with another study on T cells of mothers and their children.

The sequence came from a boy aged 2 to 10 in good health. V is TRBV4-1 and J is TRBJ2-1; 13 bases are a match to TRBD2. The sequenced sample was blood. CDR3 loop: CASSPTSGGVCNEQFF. The CDR3 region has the DNA TGCGCCAGCAGCCCAACTAGCGGGGGGGTATGCAATGAGCAGTTCTTC.